The table lists the clone carrying this T cell receptor (beta chain) with a few counts. Its antigen remains unidentified. When nine to ten days of culture had elapsed, CD4+ T cells were isolated. Each participant was administered two doses of either the BNT162b2 or the mRNA-1273 vaccine. The healthy vaccine recipients, who had no prior SARS-CoV-2 infection, showed negative nucleocapsid antibodies. A half-volume exchange with IL-2 medium occurred on days 3 and 7. This sample stems from a study of vaccination effects on CD4 cells after COVID-19. Background on the study: Post-vaccine draws lagged the second dose by a median of 72 days. Cultures of around 2.2 million PBMC per well contained about 9.5 IU/ml IL-2 plus 10 ug/ml peptides.

The V end was cut by 6 bases, the J end by 3 bases, with 10 bases between. This CDR3 region has 13 residues. Germline-derived CDR1 and CDR2 are SNHLY and FYNNEI. Sequencing used immunoSEQ multiplex PCR; TCRdb keeps in-frame clones, though not all of them. In the table there are about 73,000 clones, around 67% of which are singletons. The chain uses TRBV2 and TRBJ2-3; D not resolved. This clonotype was sampled from a human donor who received a COVID-19 vaccine. Sequences were derived from CD4+ T cells from PBMCs cultured without peptide, sampled after COVID-19 vaccination. The CDR3 sequence: CASSPPYTDTQYF. The CDR3 nucleotides read TGTGCCAGCAGCCCCCCATATACAGATACGCAGTATTTT.